This T cell receptor beta chain was sequenced during a study of tumor T cells in aggressive B-cell lymphoma. Assay: immunoSEQ multiplex PCR; the TCRdb copy retains only in-frame clones and omits some. The table records approximately 11,000 clones, approximately 89% of them present only once. Germline V gene data show CDR1 as SGHRS and CDR2 as YFSETQ. This CDR3 is 16 amino acids long. Trimming at V came to 2 bases and at J to 6 bases, leaving 12 bases not matched to a gene. This chain connects TRBV5-1 to TRBJ2-3; 7 nucleotides match TRBD2. The specimen sequenced was tumor tissue. This TCR derives from an adult with diffuse large B cell lymphoma. Here the CDR3 DNA reads TGCGCCAGCAGCTTATCTGGCGGGAGCTTTTTGGATACGCAGTATTTT. Residues: CASSLSGGSFLDTQYF.